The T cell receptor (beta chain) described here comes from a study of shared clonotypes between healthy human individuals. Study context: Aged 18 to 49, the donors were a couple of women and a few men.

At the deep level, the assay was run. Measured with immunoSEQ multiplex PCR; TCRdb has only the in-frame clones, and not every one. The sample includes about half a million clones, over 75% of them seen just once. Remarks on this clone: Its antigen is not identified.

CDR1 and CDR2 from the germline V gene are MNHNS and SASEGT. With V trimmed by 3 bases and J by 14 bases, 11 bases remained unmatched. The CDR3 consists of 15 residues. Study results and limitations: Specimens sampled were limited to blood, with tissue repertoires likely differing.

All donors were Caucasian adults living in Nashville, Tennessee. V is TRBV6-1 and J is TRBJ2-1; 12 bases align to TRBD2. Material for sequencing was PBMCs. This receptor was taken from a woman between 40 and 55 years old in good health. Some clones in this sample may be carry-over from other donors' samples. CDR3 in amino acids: CASSDPLAGGWVEFF. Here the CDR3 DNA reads TGTGCCAGCAGTGACCCACTAGCGGGAGGATGGGTAGAGTTCTTC.